A selection of T cell receptor beta chains follows, all from one sample in a study of tumor and adjacent non-tumor tissue in lung cancer. TCRdb itself ran the multiplex PCR reads through MiXCR, one entry per CDR3 protein. The table shows approximately 70,000 distinct CDR3 sequences, with around 73% occurring only once. Material for sequencing was lung tumor tissue. The origin of the receptors is a man aged 55 to 69 with non-small cell lung cancer. Both conserved end residues are part of each CDR3. Each record gives: D gene, clone size, J gene, V gene, CDR3 DNA, CDR3 protein. The D gene is left open where the match is weak. Size is omitted from some rows. Given values are once, few, many or a class for expanded clones.

d_call: NA
clone_size: few
j_call: TRBJ1-1
v_call: TRBV11-1
cdr3_nt: TGTGCCAGCAGCATACAGGTGAACAAAGAAGCTTTCTTT
cdr3_aa: CASSIQVNKEAFF

d_call: TRBD2
clone_size: few
j_call: TRBJ2-3
v_call: TRBV29-1
cdr3_nt: TGCAGTGTTGTCCCACTAGCGGGGAGTACAGATACGCAGTATTTT
cdr3_aa: CSVVPLAGSTDTQYF

d_call: NA
clone_size: NA
j_call: TRBJ2-6
v_call: TRBV11-1
cdr3_nt: TGTGCCTGCAGCTTAGAGACTCGAGATGTCCTGACTTTC
cdr3_aa: CACSLETRDVLTF

d_call: TRBD1
clone_size: NA
j_call: TRBJ2-7
v_call: TRBV20-1
cdr3_nt: TGCAATGCGAGGGACAGACCCGACGAGCAGAATTTC
cdr3_aa: CNARDRPDEQNF

d_call: NA
clone_size: few
j_call: TRBJ1-1
v_call: TRBV11-3
cdr3_nt: TGTGCCAGAAGCTTAGGAGGGGAGGGAACTGAAGCTTTATTT
cdr3_aa: CARSLGGEGTEALF

d_call: TRBD2
clone_size: once
j_call: TRBJ2-7
v_call: TRBV29-1
cdr3_nt: TGCAACGTTCAGCGGGAGGCAGGCGAGCAGTATTTC
cdr3_aa: CNVQREAGEQYF

d_call: NA
clone_size: NA
j_call: TRBJ2-1
v_call: TRBV10-2
cdr3_nt: TGCGCCAACAGTGGATACAATGAGCAATTCTTC
cdr3_aa: CANSGYNEQFF

d_call: NA
clone_size: many
j_call: TRBJ1-4
v_call: TRBV13
cdr3_nt: TGTGCCAGCAGCTTAAATAGAGATGAAAAACTGTTTTTT
cdr3_aa: CASSLNRDEKLFF

d_call: NA
clone_size: few
j_call: TRBJ1-1
v_call: TRBV6-5
cdr3_nt: TGTGACAGCAGTTACTCTCGGGATACTGAGGCTTTCTTT
cdr3_aa: CDSSYSRDTEAFF

d_call: NA
clone_size: NA
j_call: TRBJ2-1
v_call: TRBV20-1
cdr3_nt: TGCATTGCTCGTGACTTACCCTACAAAGAGCAGTTCTTC
cdr3_aa: CIARDLPYKEQFF

d_call: NA
clone_size: many
j_call: TRBJ2-5
v_call: TRBV20-1
cdr3_nt: TGCAGTGCTAGAGTTGGTGGGGAGACCCAGTACTTC
cdr3_aa: CSARVGGETQYF

d_call: NA
clone_size: NA
j_call: TRBJ2-1
v_call: TRBV19
cdr3_nt: TGTGCCAGTAACGGAGGGTCAGGGTTAGATGAGCAGTTCTTC
cdr3_aa: CASNGGSGLDEQFF

d_call: NA
clone_size: NA
j_call: TRBJ1-5
v_call: TRBV20-1
cdr3_nt: TGCAATGCGGAAATCCCCCTCCGCAGCAATCAGCCCCAGAATTTT
cdr3_aa: CNAEIPLRSNQPQNF

d_call: NA
clone_size: NA
j_call: TRBJ2-2
v_call: TRBV5-5
cdr3_nt: TGTGCCAACAGCACCATAGCGCCGAACACCGGGGAGCTGTTTTTT
cdr3_aa: CANSTIAPNTGELFF

d_call: NA
clone_size: NA
j_call: TRBJ2-3
v_call: TRBV29-1
cdr3_nt: TGCAGCGTTGCACTAGAGGGAGTGGAGGGGCAGTATTTC
cdr3_aa: CSVALEGVEGQYF

d_call: TRBD1
clone_size: many
j_call: TRBJ1-2
v_call: TRBV7-9
cdr3_nt: TGTGCCAGCAGCTCGGGACAGCCGGGAGGCTATGGCTACACCTTC
cdr3_aa: CASSSGQPGGYGYTF

d_call: TRBD2
clone_size: NA
j_call: TRBJ2-2
v_call: TRBV20-1
cdr3_nt: TGCAATGGTACTTTAGCGGGAGGGCCGGAAACCGGGGAGCTGTTTTTT
cdr3_aa: CNGTLAGGPETGELFF

d_call: NA
clone_size: NA
j_call: TRBJ1-1
v_call: TRBV20-1
cdr3_nt: TGCAGTGCTAGAGAGAAGGGAGTTTGCACTGAAGCTTCCTTT
cdr3_aa: CSAREKGVCTEASF

d_call: TRBD1
clone_size: many
j_call: TRBJ1-6
v_call: TRBV30
cdr3_nt: TGTGCCTGGAGTCCGACCTCGGGACAGGGAGGTTCACCCCTCCACTTT
cdr3_aa: CAWSPTSGQGGSPLHF

d_call: TRBD2
clone_size: NA
j_call: TRBJ2-1
v_call: TRBV24-1
cdr3_nt: TGTGCCACCAGTGATCCCACGCACCCTAGCATTAGCGGGCTCAATGAGCAGTTCTTC
cdr3_aa: CATSDPTHPSISGLNEQFF

d_call: TRBD2
clone_size: NA
j_call: TRBJ2-1
v_call: TRBV6-5
cdr3_nt: TGTACCGGCAGGGGACTAGCGGGATACAATGAGCAGTTCTTC
cdr3_aa: CTGRGLAGYNEQFF

d_call: NA
clone_size: NA
j_call: TRBJ2-3
v_call: TRBV20-1
cdr3_nt: TGCAGTGCTAGAAACCAACTGATCTTCACAGATACGCAGTATTTT
cdr3_aa: CSARNQLIFTDTQYF

d_call: NA
clone_size: NA
j_call: TRBJ2-7
v_call: TRBV20-1
cdr3_nt: TGCAGTGTTGTTTTCGATAGCTACGAGCAGTACTTC
cdr3_aa: CSVVFDSYEQYF

d_call: NA
clone_size: NA
j_call: TRBJ2-1
v_call: TRBV5-5
cdr3_nt: TGTGCCAGCAGCTTGGGGCTCTCCTACAGTGAGCGGTTCTTC
cdr3_aa: CASSLGLSYSERFF

d_call: NA
clone_size: NA
j_call: TRBJ2-3
v_call: TRBV5-4
cdr3_nt: TGTGCAAGAAGCTCGAGGACTGTTGGTAAACAGTATTTT
cdr3_aa: CARSSRTVGKQYF

d_call: NA
clone_size: NA
j_call: TRBJ2-1
v_call: TRBV11-2
cdr3_nt: TGTGCCAGCACCTCAGGAAGCGTACGGGGCGATGAGCAGTTCTTC
cdr3_aa: CASTSGSVRGDEQFF

d_call: NA
clone_size: NA
j_call: TRBJ1-6
v_call: TRBV6-1
cdr3_nt: TGTGCCAGCAGTGAAGAGTGGCGGAGTCGATATAATTCACAACTCCACTTT
cdr3_aa: CASSEEWRSRYNSQLHF

d_call: TRBD2
clone_size: NA
j_call: TRBJ2-1
v_call: TRBV11-3
cdr3_nt: TGTGCCAGCTCTAAGGCGGGGGGGTATGAGCAGTTATTC
cdr3_aa: CASSKAGGYEQLF

d_call: NA
clone_size: NA
j_call: TRBJ1-3
v_call: TRBV7-9
cdr3_nt: TGTGCCAGCAGCCCGATTGGACCGTCGGGAAACACCATATATTTT
cdr3_aa: CASSPIGPSGNTIYF

d_call: TRBD2
clone_size: NA
j_call: TRBJ2-1
v_call: TRBV20-1
cdr3_nt: TGCAATGCTAGGGGTTCTAGCGGGAGAGGCGATGAACAGTTCTTC
cdr3_aa: CNARGSSGRGDEQFF

d_call: TRBD1
clone_size: NA
j_call: TRBJ1-1
v_call: TRBV20-1
cdr3_nt: TGCACTGCTTACACAGGGGGCGAGAACACTGAAGCTTTCTTT
cdr3_aa: CTAYTGGENTEAFF

d_call: TRBD2
clone_size: NA
j_call: TRBJ2-5
v_call: TRBV10-3
cdr3_nt: TGTGCCATCAGTGAGTCCGGCGGCGGGAGGACCTCGGAGAGCCAGTACTTC
cdr3_aa: CAISESGGGRTSESQYF

d_call: TRBD2
clone_size: many
j_call: TRBJ2-1
v_call: TRBV12-3/TRBV12-4
cdr3_nt: TGTGCCAGCAGTTTAAGCGGGGGGTACAATGAGCAGTTCTTC
cdr3_aa: CASSLSGGYNEQFF

d_call: NA
clone_size: NA
j_call: TRBJ2-5
v_call: TRBV29-1
cdr3_nt: TGCAGCCTTGATGGGCGTCTAGCAAGCCAAGAGACCCAGTACTTC
cdr3_aa: CSLDGRLASQETQYF

d_call: TRBD2
clone_size: NA
j_call: TRBJ2-1
v_call: TRBV11-1
cdr3_nt: TGTGCCAGCGGTCCGGGGACACGGGAGGGATACAATGAGCAGTTCTTC
cdr3_aa: CASGPGTREGYNEQFF

d_call: NA
clone_size: many
j_call: TRBJ1-1
v_call: TRBV6-6
cdr3_nt: TGTGCCAGCAGTTCGGAGAACACTGAAGCTTTCTTT
cdr3_aa: CASSSENTEAFF

d_call: TRBD1
clone_size: NA
j_call: TRBJ1-1
v_call: TRBV29-1
cdr3_nt: TGCAGCGCCTTGGCAGGGGGGGACACTGGAGATTTCTTT
cdr3_aa: CSALAGGDTGDFF

d_call: NA
clone_size: many
j_call: TRBJ2-5
v_call: TRBV11-1
cdr3_nt: TGTGCCAGCAGTCAAGACGTCTATGAACAAGAGACCCAGTACTTC
cdr3_aa: CASSQDVYEQETQYF

d_call: NA
clone_size: many
j_call: TRBJ2-7
v_call: TRBV5-1
cdr3_nt: TGCGCCAGCAGCTTGGAACAGACCTACGAGCAGTACTTC
cdr3_aa: CASSLEQTYEQYF

d_call: NA
clone_size: NA
j_call: TRBJ2-1
v_call: TRBV29-1
cdr3_nt: TGCAGCGTTGGGTCGGGGGTCATGGTCAATGAGCAGTTCTTC
cdr3_aa: CSVGSGVMVNEQFF

d_call: TRBD2
clone_size: many
j_call: TRBJ2-3
v_call: TRBV30
cdr3_nt: TGTGCCTCTTCTAGCGGGGGGTACACAGATACGCAGTATTTT
cdr3_aa: CASSSGGYTDTQYF

d_call: NA
clone_size: many
j_call: TRBJ2-7
v_call: TRBV6-2/TRBV6-3
cdr3_nt: TGTGCCAGCAGCACTGATGACGGACTACTACGCGAGCAGTACTTC
cdr3_aa: CASSTDDGLLREQYF

d_call: NA
clone_size: NA
j_call: TRBJ2-1
v_call: TRBV20-1
cdr3_nt: TGCAATGCTGGTCGTTTCGGGAGTCGGACCTACAATGAGCAGTTCTTC
cdr3_aa: CNAGRFGSRTYNEQFF

d_call: NA
clone_size: once
j_call: TRBJ1-1
v_call: TRBV7-9
cdr3_nt: TGTGCCAGCAGCTTTGGGTTTAACACTGAAGCTTTCTTT
cdr3_aa: CASSFGFNTEAFF

d_call: NA
clone_size: NA
j_call: TRBJ1-1
v_call: TRBV6-2/TRBV6-3
cdr3_nt: TGCGCCAGCAATACAGGGATGACTGAAGCTTTCTTT
cdr3_aa: CASNTGMTEAFF

d_call: NA
clone_size: NA
j_call: TRBJ2-1
v_call: TRBV29-1
cdr3_nt: TGCAGCGTTGAGGGAAGGACCACTGAGCAGTTCTTC
cdr3_aa: CSVEGRTTEQFF

d_call: NA
clone_size: NA
j_call: TRBJ2-7
v_call: TRBV20-1
cdr3_nt: TGCAGTACTAGAGAAGGTCGGCTAGGGGCCCTCTACGAGCAGTATTTC
cdr3_aa: CSTREGRLGALYEQYF

d_call: NA
clone_size: many
j_call: TRBJ2-3
v_call: TRBV24-1
cdr3_nt: TGTGCCACCAGTGAATATCCGGGGCTGGAGACAGATACGCAGTATTTT
cdr3_aa: CATSEYPGLETDTQYF

d_call: NA
clone_size: NA
j_call: TRBJ2-1
v_call: TRBV29-1
cdr3_nt: TGCAGCGTCCGTGAGAGTTCCTACAATGAGCAGTTCTTC
cdr3_aa: CSVRESSYNEQFF

d_call: NA
clone_size: few
j_call: TRBJ2-3
v_call: TRBV5-1
cdr3_nt: TGCGCCAGCAGCTTGGTCCCAGCGGAGGCTAGCACAGATACGCGGTATTTT
cdr3_aa: CASSLVPAEASTDTRYF

d_call: NA
clone_size: NA
j_call: TRBJ2-5
v_call: TRBV6-2/TRBV6-3
cdr3_nt: TGTGTCAGCAGATCTAGGGGGAGGGGTGAGACCCAGTACTTC
cdr3_aa: CVSRSRGRGETQYF

d_call: NA
clone_size: NA
j_call: TRBJ1-1
v_call: TRBV5-1
cdr3_nt: TGCGCCAGCAGCTTGGCCAACGTAGGGGGGGGGAACACTGAAGCTTTCTTT
cdr3_aa: CASSLANVGGGNTEAFF

d_call: NA
clone_size: NA
j_call: TRBJ2-1
v_call: TRBV10-3
cdr3_nt: TGTGCCATCAGTTCCGTACAGGGGAGGAATGAGCAGTTCTTC
cdr3_aa: CAISSVQGRNEQFF

d_call: TRBD2
clone_size: NA
j_call: TRBJ2-5
v_call: TRBV5-4
cdr3_nt: TGTGGCAGCAGCTTGCTAGCGGGAGGGGAAGAGACCCAGTATTTC
cdr3_aa: CGSSLLAGGEETQYF

d_call: NA
clone_size: once
j_call: TRBJ2-7
v_call: TRBV11-2
cdr3_nt: TGTGCCAGCAGCTTAGACGGCCCACTGAACGGGCAGTACTTC
cdr3_aa: CASSLDGPLNGQYF

d_call: TRBD2
clone_size: NA
j_call: TRBJ2-2
v_call: TRBV5-4
cdr3_nt: TGTGCCAGCAGCCCGCTAGGGACTAACGGGAGGGTCAACACCGGGGAGCTGTTTTTT
cdr3_aa: CASSPLGTNGRVNTGELFF

d_call: NA
clone_size: NA
j_call: TRBJ2-3
v_call: TRBV6-1
cdr3_nt: TGTACCAGCAGTGAACTCGGAGTCGGTTCTGGCACAGATACGCAGTATTTT
cdr3_aa: CTSSELGVGSGTDTQYF

d_call: TRBD2
clone_size: NA
j_call: TRBJ2-1
v_call: TRBV29-1
cdr3_nt: TGCAGCGTTGATTTAGCTAGCGGTGCATACAATGAACAGCTCTTC
cdr3_aa: CSVDLASGAYNEQLF

d_call: NA
clone_size: NA
j_call: TRBJ2-2
v_call: TRBV10-2
cdr3_nt: TGCGCCAACAGAGCCCGGTCCTACGGGGAGCTGTTTTTT
cdr3_aa: CANRARSYGELFF